The 6 T cell receptor beta chains in this list originate from one sample, sequenced in a study of T cell responses to AZD1222 COVID-19 vaccine. Some clones are missing from TCRdb's copy, which holds only in-frame ones; the method was immunoSEQ multiplex PCR. This table holds about 100,000 clones, around 92% found once. The material sequenced was peripheral blood, taken on day 0 of AZD1222 vaccination. These receptors were taken from an adult in good health.

The chain couples TRBV28 to TRBJ2-7, with a tentative D call TRBD1 (6 bases). CDR3 length equals 14 residues. The germline V and J ends were trimmed by 10 bases and 2 bases, with 18 bases remaining between them. Per germline, CDR1 MDHEN and CDR2 SYDVKM. CDR3 protein: CATLLRGLTYEQYF. The CDR3 coding sequence is TGTGCCACCCTGCTTAGGGGGTTGACCTACGAGCAGTACTTC.

The chain couples TRBV6-1 to TRBJ2-7; 9 nucleotides line up with TRBD1. The CDR3 length is 15 residues. V was clipped by 1 base and J by 2 bases; unmatched bases: 3. Looked up from germline, CDR1 is MNHNS and CDR2 is SASEGT. The CDR3 DNA is TGTGCCAGCAGTGAAGTTGGGACAGGGACCTACGAGCAGTACTTC. Its protein is CASSEVGTGTYEQYF.

The chain combines TRBV9 with TRBJ1-1; D unclear. Germline V CDR1 and CDR2: SGDLS, YYNGEE. There are 13 residues in the CDR3. V lost 7 bases and J lost 6, with 16 bases in between. The CDR3 coding sequence is TGTGCCAGCTCCTTCACGGCCGGGGCTGAAGCTTTCTTT. Translation: CASSFTAGAEAFF.

This clone has just one count. This chain links TRBV5-3 with TRBJ2-7; TRBD2 might be the D (5 bases). TRBV5-3 is given ORF status, its function remaining uncertain. Trimming took off 2 bases at V and 4 bases at J, with 19 bases between the two ends. The CDR3 loop spans 16 amino acids. The CDR3 reads CARSFPTPSWEYEQYF. The CDR3 nucleotides are TGTGCCAGAAGCTTTCCTACCCCCTCGTGGGAGTACGAGCAGTACTTC.

On this clone itself: Other DNA sequences from this sample encode an identical CDR3 as well. V is TRBV12-3 or TRBV12-4 and J is TRBJ1-1; unclear D gene. The CDR3 runs 12 residues. Trimming cost V 0 bases and J 5 bases, with 4 bases left between them. For the CDR3, the DNA is TGTGCCAGCAGTTTAGCGGATACTGAAGCTTTCTTT. Residues: CASSLADTEAFF.

The chain is built from TRBV27 and TRBJ1-2, with D uncertain. V dropped 4 bases and J dropped 4 bases, with 16 bases sitting between them. The length of the CDR3 is 15 residues. CDR1 MNHEY and CDR2 SMNVEV come from the germline V gene (reference sequence). CDR3 coding DNA: TGTGCCAGCAGTTCACCAGGAACACCAGTCTATGGCTACACCTTC. It codes for CASSSPGTPVYGYTF.